This TCR beta chain derives from a study of early T cells in non-severe SARS-CoV-2 infection. This clonotype was recorded at least ten times. MiXCR, applied by TCRdb to the 5' RACE reads, yields one record per CDR3 protein. The table shows about 64,000 distinct CDR3 sequences, with 10% to 15% occurring only once. Germline V gene data show CDR1 as WSHSY and CDR2 as SAAADI. The CDR3 spans 13 residues. Trimming took 6 bases from V and 10 from J; bases not matched to a gene: 7. The TCR originated in an adult who was a healthcare worker with PCR-confirmed SARS-CoV-2 infection or an uninfected control (not recorded which). This chain connects TRBV10-2 to TRBJ2-1, with TRBD2 matching over 9 bases. Sequencing was carried out using whole blood. The DNA of the CDR3 is TGCGCCAGCAGAGCGGGGGGACCCAGGGAGCAGTTCTTC. It translates to CASRAGGPREQFF.